This T cell receptor (beta chain) originates from a study of Graves' ophthalmopathy and Graves' hyperthyroidism. Hyperthyroidism cases were recent diagnoses of under 2 months' duration in people aged 18 to 65. The CDR3 runs to 16 residues. The germline CDR1 and CDR2 sequences are SGHAT and FQNNGV. V gave up 5 bases and J gave up 0 bases, with 17 bases separating them. The TCR beta CDR3 regions underwent amplification from RNA transcripts. HTBI primers served in a first-round RT-PCR, which a second-round multiplex PCR followed. TCRdb reprocessed the multiplex PCR reads with MiXCR, giving one entry per CDR3 protein. This sample has some 380,000 distinct CDR3 sequences; 15% to 17% occur once, and the top ten carry roughly 7%. Study-wide results and caveats: Blood contained most expanded thyroid clonotypes exceeding 0.001 frequency. For predicting ophthalmopathy progression, the model had 70.59% sensitivity and approximately 72% specificity. Ophthalmopathy could be told apart from stable hyperthyroidism by a 13-signature model (under 90% sensitivity, around 84% specificity).

This clonotype has at least ten counts. Its antigen is unidentified. This clonotype was sampled from a woman aged 18-29 years with stable Graves' hyperthyroidism. The chain recombines TRBV11-2 with TRBJ2-7; tentatively, D is TRBD1 or TRBD2 (5 bases each). Sequencing was carried out using peripheral blood. For the CDR3, the DNA is TGTGCCAGCAGCCTACAATCGGACGGGACCTCCTACGAGCAGTACTTC. Protein product: CASSLQSDGTSYEQYF.